This is a list of T cell receptor beta chains from one sample in a study of cytomegalovirus exposure and HLA in healthy donors. Data came from immunoSEQ multiplex PCR; TCRdb stores just in-frame clones and leaves some out. The table has fewer than 250,000 clones, around 82% seen once. The sample consisted of PBMCs. These receptors originate from a man between 35 and 55 years old in good health and CMV-seropositive. Both conserved end residues are part of each CDR3.

v_gene	j_gene	CDR3aa
TRBV2	TRBJ1-2	CASTYRAGYTF
TRBV6-1	TRBJ1-2	CASSLNGQGAHGYTF
TRBV21-1	TRBJ2-7	CASSATGWEQYF
TRBV6-5	TRBJ1-5	CASNPDGGAMPQHF
TRBV5-6	TRBJ2-2	CASSLGDRAGGELFF
TRBV4-1	TRBJ1-5	CASSQDDRAQGHQPQHF
TRBV5-1	TRBJ1-1	CASSLAEGGGAFF
TRBV6-5	TRBJ2-3	CASSYSGARVSDTQYF
TRBV30	TRBJ2-3	CAWSRGSLTTDTQYF
TRBV10-2	TRBJ2-3	CASSDIRTSGSGDTQYF
TRBV19	TRBJ1-2	CASRHRGGRYGYTF
TRBV5-1	TRBJ2-1	CASSSQGTTYNEQFF
TRBV27	TRBJ2-7	CASRGIAGGGDEQYF
TRBV2	TRBJ2-1	CASSENSAYNEQFF
TRBV5-1	TRBJ2-2	CASSFTGNTGELFF
TRBV27	TRBJ2-5	CASRTGQGTQYF
TRBV27	TRBJ2-5	CASSSKETQYF
TRBV7-9	TRBJ2-5	CASNRGLQETQYF
TRBV5-1	TRBJ1-1	CASSLDVQGARAEAFF
TRBV10-3	TRBJ2-1	CAISGSGTGGRTSGRYEQFF
TRBV6-5	TRBJ1-1	CASSALNTEAFF
TRBV5-5	TRBJ2-3	CASSLRLAEYTDTQYF
TRBV4-3	TRBJ2-3	CASSQGVTGGTDTQYF
TRBV15	TRBJ2-1	CATSRDTTNNEQFF
TRBV18	TRBJ1-2	CASSPGDRGSYGYTF
TRBV18	TRBJ2-7	CASSPAIEQYF
TRBV19	TRBJ1-3	CASSMGTRNTIYF
TRBV19	TRBJ2-3	CASSISPTSGRITDTQYF
TRBV19	TRBJ1-1	CASNQGRGNTEAFF
TRBV28	TRBJ1-3	CASSHRQGARNTIYF
TRBV6-5	TRBJ1-5	CASSSTGYSNQPQHF
TRBV7-8	TRBJ2-5	CASSLAVAGGIGGETQYF
TRBV9	TRBJ2-2	CASSSRDYPIHLTGELFF